Below, 2 T cell receptor beta chains from the same sample are listed, as sequenced in a study of identical twins. One entry per CDR3 protein results from TCRdb running MiXCR on the 5' RACE reads. Among 700,000 or so distinct CDR3 sequences, about 20% were seen once, and the ten largest hold approximately 4.5%. The same sample was also used in a study of T cells expressing NK-cell markers.

Sequences were obtained from PBMCs. These receptors all come from a woman younger than 35 in good health.

Remarks on this clonotype: A read error is likely, as this CDR3 ends without the conserved phenylalanine or tryptophan. The DNA is omitted, as the CDR3 cannot be located on it reliably, and the CDR3 follows TCRdb's listing. The V and J genes are TRBV7-9 and TRBJ2-5. Germline values: CDR1 SEHNR, CDR2 FQNEAQ (reference sequence). The CDR3 has 8 residues if both end residues are counted. The CDR3 region is CASSLDGL.

The table lists this clonotype with a few counts. This chain uses TRBV9 with TRBJ1-3, with D possibly being TRBD1 (5 bases). The CDR3 is made up of 15 amino acids. The ends were cut back, 6 bases at V and 0 bases at J, with 13 bases in the middle. CDR1 and CDR2 (germline): SGDLS, YYNGEE. CDR3 bases: TGTGCCAGCACCCCCCGCACAGGCTCTGGAAACACCATATATTTT. Translating it yields CASTPRTGSGNTIYF. The full variable domain, completed using reference TRBV9 and TRBJ1-3, is DSGVTQTPKHLITATGQRVTLRCSPRSGDLSVYWYQQSLDQGLQFLIQYYNGEERAKGNILERFSAQQFPDLHSELNLSSLELGDSALYFCASTPRTGSGNTIYFGEGSWLTVV.